Each of the 24 T cell receptor beta chains below was sequenced from the same sample in a study of OX40 agonist ivuxolimab in advanced cancers. Clones were sequenced by immunoSEQ multiplex PCR, and TCRdb holds only the in-frame ones, with some missing. The table has more than 95,000 clones, 90% to 95% seen once. Sequencing used CD4+ or CD8+ T cells sorted from blood, obtained in a trial of the OX40 agonist ivuxolimab. The receptor source for this set is an adult with an advanced solid tumor such as melanoma, head and neck, liver or kidney cancer.

This clone was picked up one time. The J gene is TRBJ2-7, the V gene TRBV18, with D tentatively TRBD2 (6 bases). The CDR3 has 13 amino acids. V lost 3 bases to trimming and J lost 6 bases, with 12 bases between them. From germline, CDR1 is KGHSH and CDR2 LQKENI. This chain's CDR3 is CASSPSRGTEQYF. CDR3 bases: TGTGCCAGCTCACCTTCCCGGGGGACCGAGCAGTACTTC.

The chain recombines TRBV18 with TRBJ2-3; D may be TRBD2 (5 bases). This CDR3 has 16 residues. Trimming took off 0 bases at V and 2 bases at J, with 12 bases between the two ends. CDR1 and CDR2 from the germline V gene are KGHSH and LQKENI. The CDR3 DNA follows: TGTGCCAGCTCACCACCCCGGGGTCGGCTCACAGATACGCAGTATTTT. Its translation is CASSPPRGRLTDTQYF. Supplemented by reference TRBV18 and TRBJ2-3, the full variable domain reads NAGVMQNPRHLVRRRGQEARLRCSPMKGHSHVYWYRQLPEEGLKFMVYLQKENIIDESGMPKERFSAEFPKEGPSILRIQQVVRGDSAAYFCASSPPRGRLTDTQYFGPGTRLTVL.

The chain employs TRBV6-6 and TRBJ1-1, with TRBD1 as a possible D gene (6 bases). The germline V and J ends were trimmed by 11 bases and 0 bases, with 13 bases remaining between them. The CDR3 totals 13 residues. From germline, CDR1 is MNHNY and CDR2 SVGAGI (reference sequence). CDR3 protein: CAGQGIMNTEAFF. The DNA of the CDR3 is TGTGCCGGGCAGGGGATCATGAACACTGAAGCTTTCTTT.

V gene TRBV5-4 combines with J gene TRBJ2-5, with D possibly matching TRBD2 (6 bases). V was shortened by 0 bases and J by 6 bases, with 18 bases between the two germline ends. The CDR3 covers 16 residues. Germline CDR1 SGHNT, CDR2 YYREEE (reference sequence). In nucleotides, the CDR3 is TGTGCCAGCAGCTTGGGTACGGGGCGGGCGGGACAGACCCAGTACTTC. Translated, it gives CASSLGTGRAGQTQYF.

The chain carries TRBV6-4 and TRBJ2-1; 10 bases line up with TRBD2. The CDR3 is 15 amino acids. Germline V CDR1 and CDR2: MRHNA, SNTAGT. With V trimmed by 6 bases and J by 4 bases, 6 bases remained unmatched. The CDR3 region is CASSLGLADYNEQFF. DNA of the CDR3: TGTGCCAGCAGCCTCGGACTAGCGGATTACAATGAGCAGTTCTTC.

The chain couples TRBV5-1 to TRBJ2-7; D is perhaps TRBD2 (6 bases). Germline CDR1 reads SGHRS; CDR2 reads YFSETQ. The CDR3 sequence is 16 residues long. Trimming took 4 bases from V and 4 from J, leaving 21 bases between them. CDR3 region: CASSPGGQRTGYEQYF. In DNA, the CDR3 is TGCGCCAGCAGCCCTGGAGGGCAGCGGACGGGATACGAGCAGTACTTC. The whole variable domain, filled in from reference TRBV5-1 and TRBJ2-7, reads KAGVTQTPRYLIKTRGQQVTLSCSPISGHRSVSWYQQTPGQGLQFLFEYFSETQRNKGNFPGRFSGRQFSNSRSEMNVSTLELGDSALYLCASSPGGQRTGYEQYFGPGTRLTVT.

V usage is TRBV18 and J usage is TRBJ1-2, with a tentative D call TRBD1 (6 bases). Trimming took off 5 bases at V and 3 bases at J, with 19 bases between the two ends. Per the germline V gene, CDR1 is KGHSH and CDR2 is LQKENI. The CDR3 sequence is 16 residues long. The CDR3: CASSYSTDSTYYGYTF. CDR3 nucleotides: TGTGCCAGCTCATACTCTACGGACAGCACGTACTATGGCTACACCTTC.

V usage is TRBV27 and J usage is TRBJ1-2; perhaps TRBD1 as D (5 bases). Germline-derived CDR1 and CDR2 are MNHEY and SMNVEV (reference sequence). The CDR3 contains 13 residues. With 6 bases removed from V and 5 bases from J, the gap between germline ends came to 13 bases. DNA for the CDR3: TGTGCCAGCAGCCGTGGGGGGAATTATGGCTACACCTTC. The encoded protein is CASSRGGNYGYTF.

This rearrangement joins TRBV4-2 to TRBJ1-1; a possible D gene is TRBD1 (5 bases). This CDR3 spans 15 amino acids. V was pared by 4 bases and J by 3 bases, with 15 bases between. Germline V gene lookup returns CDR1 LGHNA and CDR2 YNFKEQ. The CDR3 spells CASSPNSPGDTEAFF. CDR3 DNA: TGTGCCAGCAGCCCAAACAGCCCGGGGGACACTGAAGCTTTCTTT.

This clone has just a few counts. V and J are TRBV5-1 and TRBJ1-1; D gene ambiguous. Between the trimmed V and J ends, which lost 0 bases and 1 base, there was a span of 7 bases. CDR3 length equals 14 residues. Per germline, CDR1 SGHRS and CDR2 YFSETQ. This CDR3 reads CASSLVVPNTEAFF. As DNA, the CDR3 is TGCGCCAGCAGCTTGGTGGTCCCGAACACTGAAGCTTTCTTT.

This sequence joins TRBV5-6 and TRBJ2-2, with 7 bases fitting TRBD1. The CDR3 runs 19 residues. Germline-derived CDR1 and CDR2 are SGHDT and YYEEEE. V gave up 4 bases and J gave up 4 bases; unmatched junction bases: 19. This CDR3 is CASSDREMRPPPPTGELFF. The CDR3 bases are TGTGCCAGCAGCGACAGGGAAATGAGGCCACCCCCCCCCACCGGGGAGCTGTTTTTT.

This clone was observed a single time. The gene calls are TRBV6-5 and TRBJ1-5, with TRBD1 matching 12 bases. V was pared by 6 bases and J by 7 bases, with 7 bases of the junction left unmatched. The CDR3 length is 15 residues. From germline, CDR1 is MNHEY and CDR2 SVGAGI. CDR3 residues: CASSRDRGRGQPQHF. CDR3 sequence (DNA): TGTGCCAGCAGCAGGGACAGGGGGCGCGGGCAGCCCCAGCATTTT.

V is TRBV9 and J is TRBJ2-3, with 7 bases fitting TRBD1. V lost 0 bases and J lost 7; bases outside the gene matches: 5. Germline lookup yields CDR1 SGDLS and CDR2 YYNGEE. This CDR3 has 14 amino acids. CDR3 bases: TGTGCCAGCAGCGTAGACAGGGGTCGGAATACGCAGTATTTT. This translates into CASSVDRGRNTQYF.

The chain employs TRBV29-1 and TRBJ2-6; unclear D gene. V shed 5 bases and J shed 3 bases, with 2 bases lying between them. The CDR3 has 11 residues. Germline V gives CDR1 SQVTM, CDR2 ANQGSEA. The CDR3 sequence: CSVFGANVLTF. The CDR3 bases are TGCAGCGTTTTTGGGGCCAACGTCCTGACTTTC.

The rearrangement links TRBV5-1 to TRBJ2-1; TRBD2 matches at 11 bases. The CDR3 runs 14 residues. Germline V gene sequence: CDR1 SGHRS, CDR2 YFSETQ. V shed 7 bases, J shed 4 bases, and the junction held 4 bases outside the gene matches. This CDR3 is CASQTSGTYNEQFF. Here the CDR3 DNA reads TGCGCCAGCCAGACTAGCGGGACTTACAATGAGCAGTTCTTC.

This chain connects TRBV7-2 to TRBJ2-1, with 10 positions matching TRBD2. This CDR3 spans 15 amino acids. V trimming: 2 bases; J trimming: 8 bases; junction bases outside the gene matches: 6. CDR1 and CDR2 (germline): SGHTA, FQGNSA. The CDR3 loop is CASSLLAGVPHEQFF. DNA for the CDR3: TGTGCCAGCAGCTTACTAGCGGGAGTCCCCCATGAGCAGTTCTTC. Full variable domain (missing parts from reference TRBV7-2 and TRBJ2-1): GAGVSQSPSNKVTEKGKDVELRCDPISGHTALYWYRQSLGQGLEFLIYFQGNSAPDKSGLPSDRFSAERTGGSVSTLTIQRTQQEDSAVYLCASSLLAGVPHEQFFGPGTRLTVL.

This clone has only one observation. The chain recombines TRBV6-6 with TRBJ2-1; TRBD2 agrees at 9 bases. The V segment lost 0 bases and the J segment 14 bases; nucleotides outside the gene matches: 11. CDR3 length: 15 amino acids. In germline, CDR1 is MNHNY, CDR2 SVGAGI (reference sequence). The CDR3 sequence: CASSYSGAGGGTEFF. Written as DNA, the CDR3 is TGTGCCAGCAGTTACTCGGGAGCGGGGGGAGGCACGGAGTTCTTC.

The chain recombines TRBV5-5 with TRBJ2-7, with D maybe TRBD1 (6 bases). This CDR3 region has 13 residues. Germline assignment: CDR1 SGHKS and CDR2 YYEKEE (reference sequence). With 5 bases removed from V and 6 bases from J, the gap between germline ends came to 15 bases. The CDR3 region is CASRKEAGAEQYF. The CDR3 nucleotides read TGTGCCAGCAGAAAAGAGGCAGGGGCCGAGCAGTACTTC.

J is TRBJ2-3 and V is TRBV11-2; TRBD2 aligns across 9 bases. There are 16 residues in the CDR3. J gave up 8 bases and V 3 bases, and 12 bases lay outside the gene matches. The germline CDR1 and CDR2 sequences are SGHAT and FQNNGV. CDR3 in DNA: TGTGCCAGCAGCTTTATCTCGGGCGGGAGGGCGATTACGCAGTATTTT. Protein: CASSFISGGRAITQYF.

This clone has just a few counts. The chain joins TRBV20-1 to TRBJ1-2; D uncertain. The V and J ends lost 6 bases and 3 bases respectively, with 8 bases between them. Germline CDR1 reads DFQATT; CDR2 reads SNEGSKA (reference sequence). This CDR3 is built from 11 residues. Written as DNA, the CDR3 is TGCAGTGCATTCATTGACTATGGCTACACCTTC. Its translation: CSAFIDYGYTF.

The table lists this clone with a few counts. V and J are TRBV9 and TRBJ1-5; D possibly corresponds to TRBD1 (6 bases). The CDR3 sequence is 14 residues long. V lost 0 bases to trimming and J lost 7 bases, with 11 bases between them. In germline, CDR1 is SGDLS, CDR2 YYNGEE. CDR3 loop: CASSVDGDTQPQHF. Here the CDR3 DNA reads TGTGCCAGCAGCGTAGATGGGGACACCCAGCCCCAGCATTTT. The whole variable domain, filled in from reference TRBV9 and TRBJ1-5, reads DSGVTQTPKHLITATGQRVTLRCSPRSGDLSVYWYQQSLDQGLQFLIQYYNGEERAKGNILERFSAQQFPDLHSELNLSSLELGDSALYFCASSVDGDTQPQHFGDGTRLSIL.

In this sample, this clone turned up once. CDR3 sequence (DNA): TGTGCCAGCCTCGGGACTAGCGGTTTGCCCGGGGAGCTGTTTTTT. It specifies CASLGTSGLPGELFF. V gene TRBV28 combines with J gene TRBJ2-2, with TRBD2 identical over 11 bases. Germline lookup yields CDR1 MDHEN and CDR2 SYDVKM. The CDR3 is 15 amino acids. Trimming cost V 8 bases and J 6 bases; bases outside gene matches: 8.

This clone was counted between two and nine times. The chain uses TRBV7-9 and TRBJ1-1; tentatively, D is TRBD1 (5 bases). The germline V gene has CDR1 SEHNR and CDR2 FQNEAQ (reference sequence). This CDR3 has 11 amino acids. The V end was cut by 5 bases, the J end by 8 bases, with 9 bases between. The CDR3, as DNA: TGTGCCAGCAGCAGCTACAGGGAAGCTTTCTTT. Amino acid sequence: CASSSYREAFF.

The chain is built from TRBV5-6 and TRBJ2-3, with 7 bases fitting TRBD2. V trimming: 1 base; J trimming: 3 bases; junction bases outside the gene matches: 5. The CDR3 totals 15 residues. Germline V gene sequence: CDR1 SGHDT, CDR2 YYEEEE. The CDR3 here is CASSLIAGVTDTQYF. Here the CDR3 DNA reads TGTGCCAGCAGCTTGATCGCGGGAGTGACAGATACGCAGTATTTT.